This TCR beta chain stems from a study of T cell repertoires in cytomegalovirus infection. Across the whole study: Recently identified HLA-C-restricted CMV epitopes were among the peptides used. TCR beta signatures that were public indicated CMV infection and matching HLA type. The study, taken as a whole, reports: Using cumulative public TCR beta family frequency, the authors identified those who carried CMV together with the relevant HLA.

Deletions cut 6 bases from V and 4 bases from J, with 13 bases between. The CDR3 is 13 amino acids. Germline CDR1 DFQATT, CDR2 SNEGSKA (reference sequence). One entry per CDR3 protein results from TCRdb running MiXCR on the reads. The sample holds tens of thousands of distinct CDR3 sequences, under 55% seen once. This clonotype was observed a single time. Its antigen is unknown. The sequence was obtained from a human donor in good health (CMV status not recorded). Some clones in this sample may be carry-over from other donors' samples. The genes are TRBV20-1 and TRBJ2-1; either TRBD1 or TRBD2 may fit D (6 bases each). The sequenced sample was CD8+ T cells from cultured PBMCs, obtained from culture after CMV antigen stimulation. DNA of the CDR3: TGCAGTGCCCTTCCGGGGGCATACAATGAGCAGTTCTTC. It encodes CSALPGAYNEQFF.